Listed below are T cell receptor beta chains from one sample, sequenced in a study of OX40 agonist ivuxolimab in advanced cancers. Clones were sequenced by immunoSEQ multiplex PCR, and TCRdb holds only the in-frame ones, with some missing. In the table there are some 62,000 clones, less than 95% of which are singletons. Sample: CD4+ or CD8+ T cells sorted from blood, taken in a trial of the OX40 agonist ivuxolimab. All receptors derive from an adult with an advanced solid tumor such as melanoma, head and neck, liver or kidney cancer. The CDR3 runs from the conserved cysteine through the conserved F or W. Each record gives: J gene, V gene, D gene, clone size, CDR3 DNA, CDR3 protein. D genes are given only for firm matches. Expanded clones are given a class, and other clones once, few, many or no size at all.

TRBJ2-7 TRBV5-6 TRBD1 few TGTGCCAGCAGCTTGGGACAGGGGGCCTACGAGCAGTACTTC CASSLGQGAYEQYF
TRBJ2-7 TRBV5-1 TRBD2 . TGCGCCAGCAGCTTGAACGGCGCTAGCGGGCGCGTTTTCTACGAGCAGTACTTC CASSLNGASGRVFYEQYF
TRBJ1-1 TRBV30 . . TGTGCCTGGACGAGGGTAGGGTCTGAAGCTTTCTTT CAWTRVGSEAFF
TRBJ2-7 TRBV10-3 TRBD1 . TGTGCCATCAGTACCGGGACAGGGCCCTCCTACGAGCAGTACTTC CAISTGTGPSYEQYF
TRBJ2-6 TRBV28 . . TGTGCCAGCAGTTTATGGGACACGCCTGGGGCCAACGTCCTGACTTTC CASSLWDTPGANVLTF
TRBJ1-5 TRBV28 . . TGTGCCAGCAGTTTAATCCGGCAGTTTAGCAATCAGCCCCAGCATTTT CASSLIRQFSNQPQHF
TRBJ2-2 TRBV4-1 TRBD2 . TGCGCCAGCAGCCAAGGACTAGCGGGATCCGGGGAGCTGTTTTTT CASSQGLAGSGELFF
TRBJ2-7 TRBV4-1 . . TGCGCCAGCAGCCAAGACAGACCGAGTACCTACGAGCAGTACTTC CASSQDRPSTYEQYF
TRBJ1-1 TRBV21-1 . . TGTGCCAGGGACGGCGAAGCTTTCTTT CARDGEAFF
TRBJ1-1 TRBV5-1 . once TGCGCCAGCAGCTCAGAACAGGGTAGGACTGAAGCTTTCTTT CASSSEQGRTEAFF
TRBJ2-5 TRBV6-6 . . TGTGCCAGCAGAACACCAGGGTCCAGAGGGGAGACCCAGTACTTC CASRTPGSRGETQYF
TRBJ1-1 TRBV6-1 . once TGTGCCAGCAGCGGGACATGGGCGAACACTGAAGCTTTCTTT CASSGTWANTEAFF
TRBJ2-3 TRBV9 . . TGTGCCAGCAGCGTAGGGCTAGCTGTACCCTCGCAGTATTTT CASSVGLAVPSQYF
TRBJ2-3 TRBV28 TRBD1 once TGTGCCACCTCTACAGGGGCCCTCCCAGATACGCAGTATTTT CATSTGALPDTQYF
TRBJ2-7 TRBV5-8 . . TGTGCCAGCAGCTTGGTTAGAGCGCAGTACTTC CASSLVRAQYF
TRBJ2-3 TRBV7-3 TRBD1 . TGTGCCAGCAGCGGGGGACAGAACACAGATACGCAGTATTTT CASSGGQNTDTQYF
TRBJ2-7 TRBV5-8 . few TGTGCCAGCACCCCGGGACGCTTCTACGAGCAGTACTTC CASTPGRFYEQYF
TRBJ2-1 TRBV18 . . TGTGCCAGCTCACCCCAAGGACTTTACAATGAGCAGTTCTTC CASSPQGLYNEQFF
TRBJ2-1 TRBV10-1 . few TGCGCCAGCAGCGCGAGCGGCTCCTACAATGAGCAGTTCTTC CASSASGSYNEQFF
TRBJ1-1 TRBV28 . . TGTGCCAGCAGAGTTACGGGGCAGGGTTGGGCTTTCTTT CASRVTGQGWAFF
TRBJ2-2 TRBV6-6 . . TGTGCCAGCAGTAGCTCGGACGCGAACACCGGGGAGCTGTTTTTT CASSSSDANTGELFF
TRBJ2-5 TRBV19 . . TGTGCCAGTAGATCCAGGGCGCAAGAGACCCAGTACTTC CASRSRAQETQYF
TRBJ2-7 TRBV5-1 . . TGCGCCAGCAGCTTGGAGGTCGGCTACGAGCAGTACTTC CASSLEVGYEQYF
TRBJ1-2 TRBV28 . . TGTGCCAGCAGCCAACAACAGATGGCCTATGGCTACACCTTC CASSQQQMAYGYTF
TRBJ2-1 TRBV4-2 . once TGTGCCAGCAGCCAAGAAACGAGCTGGAGCTCCTACAATGAGCAGTTCTTC CASSQETSWSSYNEQFF
TRBJ1-3 TRBV6-1 . . TGTGCCAGCAGTGAAGGTCGGGGAGGAAACACCATATATTTT CASSEGRGGNTIYF
TRBJ2-3 TRBV7-2 . . TGTGCCAGCAGCTTCGGCGGGGCAAGCACAGATACGCAGTATTTT CASSFGGASTDTQYF
TRBJ2-7 TRBV6-5 TRBD2 . TGTGCCAGCAGTACACCGAGCGGGACTAACTACGAGCAGTACTTC CASSTPSGTNYEQYF
TRBJ2-7 TRBV30 . . TGTGCCTGGGGGGTGGCTCCTATATCCTACGAGCAGTACTTC CAWGVAPISYEQYF
TRBJ1-1 TRBV30 TRBD1 . TGTGCCTGGAGGATCAGGGGGGCTGAAGCTTTCTTT CAWRIRGAEAFF
TRBJ1-5 TRBV12-5 . few TGTGCTAGTGGTTTGTGGGGGTCCTTCAATCAGCCCCAGCATTTT CASGLWGSFNQPQHF
TRBJ2-5 TRBV15 TRBD1 . TGTGCCACCAGCAGACAGGACAGGGGACAAGAGACCCAGTACTTC CATSRQDRGQETQYF
TRBJ2-3 TRBV6-4 TRBD1 . TGTGCCAGCAGTGACACACAGGGGATTACGCAGTATTTT CASSDTQGITQYF
TRBJ2-1 TRBV4-2 . . TGTGCCAGCAGCCAAGCCAGCAACTCCTACAATGAGCAGTTCTTC CASSQASNSYNEQFF
TRBJ1-1 TRBV19 . . TGTGCCAGTAGTATATCTGGGGCCCCAGCTGAAGCTTTCTTT CASSISGAPAEAFF
TRBJ2-7 TRBV9 TRBD2 once TGTGCCAGCAGCGTAGCTGAGGCGGGAGGGTACGAGCAGTACTTC CASSVAEAGGYEQYF
TRBJ2-5 TRBV5-1 TRBD1 . TGCGCCAGCAGCACCGGGACAGCGAAAGAGACCCAGTACTTC CASSTGTAKETQYF
TRBJ2-3 TRBV6-7 . . TGTGCCAGCAGTTCCAAAGACTGGGGGGTAGGCACAGATACGCAGTATTTT CASSSKDWGVGTDTQYF
TRBJ2-7 TRBV4-1 . . TGCGCCAGCAGCCAAGTGGTGGGGACACAGTATTACGAGCAGTACTTC CASSQVVGTQYYEQYF
TRBJ2-3 TRBV10-1 . . TGCGCCAGCAGTGAAGGACAGTTGAGGGATACGCAGTATTTT CASSEGQLRDTQYF
TRBJ2-6 TRBV6-6 . once TGTGCCAGCAGGGCCCGGAGGGCTGGGGCCAACGTCCTGACTTTC CASRARRAGANVLTF
TRBJ2-5 TRBV30 . . TGTGCCTGGAGTGTTTTCGGGGGAAGGGCCCAGTACTTC CAWSVFGGRAQYF
TRBJ1-2 TRBV6-5 . . TGTGCCAGCACTAGTAACCGGGACACCTATGGCTACACCTTC CASTSNRDTYGYTF
TRBJ2-1 TRBV5-1 TRBD2 . TGCGCCAGCAGCTTCAAGGCTGGTAGCGGGGGGAATGAGCAGTTCTTC CASSFKAGSGGNEQFF
TRBJ2-2 TRBV5-8 . . TGTGCCAGCAGCTTGGAATTTTCCGGGGAGCTGTTTTTT CASSLEFSGELFF
TRBJ2-7 TRBV7-9 TRBD2 . TGTGCCAGCAGCTTTACTAGCGGGAGAGCCCACGAGCAGTACTTC CASSFTSGRAHEQYF
TRBJ2-2 TRBV4-1 . . TGCGCCAGCAGAACTACGGTAGTAGACACCGGGGAGCTGTTTTTT CASRTTVVDTGELFF
TRBJ2-1 TRBV4-2 . . TGTGCCAGCAGCCATACCGGGGATGAGCAGTTCTTC CASSHTGDEQFF
TRBJ2-3 TRBV5-1 . . TGCGCCAGCAGCTTGTGGGGGGATACGCAGTATTTT CASSLWGDTQYF
TRBJ2-7 TRBV4-2 . . TGTGCCAGCAGCCAAGATCTGAGCGTACAGTACTTC CASSQDLSVQYF
TRBJ2-3 TRBV7-9 . . TGTGCCAGCAGCTTAGCGGACAAGGGAGATACGCAGTATTTT CASSLADKGDTQYF
TRBJ1-1 TRBV7-8 TRBD1 . TGTGCCAGCAGCTCACGGACAGGTCCTGAAGCTTTCTTT CASSSRTGPEAFF
TRBJ1-1 TRBV7-3 . . TGTGCCAGCAGCCTAGGGACTTACAGGGCTGAAGCTTTCTTT CASSLGTYRAEAFF
TRBJ2-7 TRBV5-1 TRBD2 . TGCGCCAGCAGCTTATCCGCCATGTCTAGCGGGGGGAGCTACGAGCAGTACTTC CASSLSAMSSGGSYEQYF
TRBJ1-2 TRBV6-4 . . TGTGCCAGCAGTGACTCGGCAGGGTATGGCTACACCTTC CASSDSAGYGYTF
TRBJ2-7 TRBV27 . . TGTGCCAGCAGAGCGGCAGGGGGGTCCTACGAGCAGTACTTC CASRAAGGSYEQYF
TRBJ2-5 TRBV2 . . TGTGCCAGCAGTGAAGCGGCGGGTCGAGAGACCCAGTACTTC CASSEAAGRETQYF